This T cell receptor beta chain was retrieved from a study of Tregs in tolerant kidney transplant recipients. The study's findings and limits: Biological reproducibility was not directly addressed, but technical replication error appeared minimal. Some patients' samples used different primers over time, so nucleotide sequences weren't comparable.

This CDR3 has 14 amino acids. Germline V gene data show CDR1 as SGDLS and CDR2 as YYNGEE. Related graft donors supplied nonmyeloablative bone marrow transplants, and mixed chimerism was transient. Clones were sequenced by immunoSEQ multiplex PCR, and TCRdb holds only the in-frame ones, with some missing. In the table there are 55,000 to 75,000 clones, about 89% of which are singletons. Turning to this clone: The antigen is undetermined. Germline and junction disagree at one end, which may indicate a read error.

The TCR sequence derives from a human patient who received a combined kidney and bone marrow transplant. Part of the T cell pool may stem from the graft donor. V and J are TRBV9 and TRBJ2-1; a weak D match, TRBD1 (6 bases). The source was CD4+ T cells from blood (PBMCs), collected 6 months after the transplant. The CDR3 is CASTVGGQYNEQFF. The CDR3 DNA is TGTGCCAGCACCGTAGGTGGACAGTACAATGAGCAGTTCTTC.